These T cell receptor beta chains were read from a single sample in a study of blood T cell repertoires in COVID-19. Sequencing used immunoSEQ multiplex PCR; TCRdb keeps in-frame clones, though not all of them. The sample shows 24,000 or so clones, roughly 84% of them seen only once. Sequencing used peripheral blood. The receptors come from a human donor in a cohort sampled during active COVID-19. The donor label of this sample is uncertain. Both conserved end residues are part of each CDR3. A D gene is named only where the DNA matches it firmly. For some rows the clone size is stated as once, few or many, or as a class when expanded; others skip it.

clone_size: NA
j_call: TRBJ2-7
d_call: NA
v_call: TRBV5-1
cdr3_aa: CASSLAGGESYEQYF
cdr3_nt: TGCGCCAGCAGCTTGGCGGGGGGCGAGTCCTACGAGCAGTACTTC

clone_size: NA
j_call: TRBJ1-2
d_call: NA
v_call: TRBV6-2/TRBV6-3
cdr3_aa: CASSYSAGKGYTF
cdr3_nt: TGTGCCAGCAGTTACTCCGCAGGGAAGGGCTACACCTTC

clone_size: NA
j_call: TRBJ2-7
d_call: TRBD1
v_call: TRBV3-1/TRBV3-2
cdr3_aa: CASSSRETGSIHEQYF
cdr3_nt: TGTGCCAGCAGTTCAAGGGAGACAGGGAGTATCCACGAGCAGTACTTC

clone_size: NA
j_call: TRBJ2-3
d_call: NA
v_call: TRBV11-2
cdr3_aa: CASSLSLSTDTQYF
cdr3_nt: TGTGCCAGCAGCCTTAGCCTTAGCACAGATACGCAGTATTTT

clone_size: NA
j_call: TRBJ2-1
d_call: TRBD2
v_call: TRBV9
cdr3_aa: CASSVDRGGLGNEQFF
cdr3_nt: TGTGCCAGCAGCGTAGACCGCGGGGGGCTCGGCAATGAGCAGTTCTTC

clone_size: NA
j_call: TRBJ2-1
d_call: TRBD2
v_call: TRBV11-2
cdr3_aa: CASSTIAGGWNEQFF
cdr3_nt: TGTGCCAGCAGCACCATAGCGGGGGGGTGGAATGAGCAGTTCTTC

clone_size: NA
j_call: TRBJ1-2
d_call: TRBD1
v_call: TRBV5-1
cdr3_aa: CASSRAGTGGDGYGYTF
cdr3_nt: TGCGCCAGCAGCAGGGCCGGGACAGGGGGCGATGGATATGGCTACACCTTC

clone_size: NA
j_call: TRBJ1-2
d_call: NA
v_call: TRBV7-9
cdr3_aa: CASSWVSPGEGYTF
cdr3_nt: TGTGCCAGCAGCTGGGTGTCCCCAGGGGAAGGCTACACCTTC

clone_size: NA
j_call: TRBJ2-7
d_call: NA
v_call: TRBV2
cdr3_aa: CASSVTSYEQYF
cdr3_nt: TGTGCCAGCAGTGTGACTTCCTACGAGCAGTACTTC

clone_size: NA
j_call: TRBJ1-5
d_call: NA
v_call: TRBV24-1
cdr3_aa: CATQRGGYQPQHF
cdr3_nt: TGTGCCACCCAAAGGGGGGGGTATCAGCCCCAGCATTTT

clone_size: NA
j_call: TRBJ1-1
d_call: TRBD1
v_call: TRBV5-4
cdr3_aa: CASSFSTGVLTEAFF
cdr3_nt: TGTGCCAGCAGCTTCTCGACAGGGGTGTTAACTGAAGCTTTCTTT

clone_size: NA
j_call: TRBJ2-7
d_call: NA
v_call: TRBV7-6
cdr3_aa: CASSLAAGLSYEQYF
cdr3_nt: TGTGCCAGCAGCTTAGCGGCAGGTCTATCCTACGAGCAGTACTTC

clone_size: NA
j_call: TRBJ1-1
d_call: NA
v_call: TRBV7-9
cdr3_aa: CASVGQLMNTEAFF
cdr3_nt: TGTGCCAGCGTCGGACAGCTCATGAACACTGAAGCTTTCTTT

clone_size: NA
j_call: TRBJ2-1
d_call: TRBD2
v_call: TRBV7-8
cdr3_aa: CASSSREASYNEQFF
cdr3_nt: TGTGCCAGCAGCTCCCGGGAGGCCAGTTACAATGAGCAGTTCTTC

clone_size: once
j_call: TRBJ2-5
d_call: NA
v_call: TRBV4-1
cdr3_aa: CASSQEPGETQYF
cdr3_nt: TGCGCCAGCAGCCAAGAACCCGGGGAGACCCAGTACTTC

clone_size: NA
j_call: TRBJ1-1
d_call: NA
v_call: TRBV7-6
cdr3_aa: CASSRAGGTGGQAFF
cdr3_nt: TGTGCCAGCAGCCGGGCGGGGGGAACGGGCGGCCAAGCTTTCTTT

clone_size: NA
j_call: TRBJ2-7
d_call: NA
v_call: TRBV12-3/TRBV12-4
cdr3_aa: CASSLDGGYEQYF
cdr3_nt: TGTGCCAGCAGTTTGGACGGGGGTTACGAGCAGTACTTC

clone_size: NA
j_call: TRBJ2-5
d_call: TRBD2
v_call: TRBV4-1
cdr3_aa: CASSQDAGGHETQYF
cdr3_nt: TGCGCCAGCAGCCAAGATGCGGGGGGCCACGAGACCCAGTACTTC

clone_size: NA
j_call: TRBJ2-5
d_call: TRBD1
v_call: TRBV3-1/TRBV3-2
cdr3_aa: CATGLTGGRGTQYF
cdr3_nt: TGTGCCACCGGCCTTACAGGGGGACGTGGGACCCAGTACTTC

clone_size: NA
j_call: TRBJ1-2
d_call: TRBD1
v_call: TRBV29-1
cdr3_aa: CSVRDRANGYTF
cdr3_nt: TGCAGCGTACGAGACAGGGCCAATGGCTACACCTTC

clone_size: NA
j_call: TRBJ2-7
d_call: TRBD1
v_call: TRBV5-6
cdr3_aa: CASSPGTGGYEQYF
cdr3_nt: TGTGCCAGCAGCCCTGGGACAGGAGGCTACGAGCAGTACTTC

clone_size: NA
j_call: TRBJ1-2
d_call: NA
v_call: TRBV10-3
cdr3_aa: CAISESAVSNYGYTF
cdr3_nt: TGTGCCATCAGTGAGTCGGCCGTTTCTAACTATGGCTACACCTTC

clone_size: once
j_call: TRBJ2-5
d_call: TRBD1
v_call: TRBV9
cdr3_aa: CASSVGLDRGLSETQYF
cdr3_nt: TGTGCCAGCAGCGTAGGTTTAGACAGGGGGCTCTCGGAGACCCAGTACTTC

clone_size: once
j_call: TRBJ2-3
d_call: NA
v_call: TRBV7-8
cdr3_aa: CASSLAGTQYF
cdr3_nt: TGTGCCAGCAGCTTGGCGGGGACGCAGTATTTT

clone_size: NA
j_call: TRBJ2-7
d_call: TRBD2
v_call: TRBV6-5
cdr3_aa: CASYPGGLSSYEQYF
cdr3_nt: TGTGCCAGTTATCCGGGGGGACTCAGCTCCTACGAGCAGTACTTC

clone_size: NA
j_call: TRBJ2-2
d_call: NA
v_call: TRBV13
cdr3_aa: CASSPRGGKTGELFF
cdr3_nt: TGTGCCAGCAGCCCCCGCGGAGGGAAGACCGGGGAGCTGTTTTTT

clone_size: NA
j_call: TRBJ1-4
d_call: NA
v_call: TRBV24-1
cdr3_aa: CATSGEALEKLFF
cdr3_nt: TGTGCCACCAGTGGAGAGGCACTAGAAAAACTGTTTTTT

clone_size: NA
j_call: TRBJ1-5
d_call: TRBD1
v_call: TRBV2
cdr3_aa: CASRIDRGARQPQHF
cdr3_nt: TGTGCCAGCAGAATAGACAGGGGAGCACGGCAGCCCCAGCATTTT

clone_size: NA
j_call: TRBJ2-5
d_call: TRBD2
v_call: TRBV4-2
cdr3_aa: CASSQGTSGGQETQYF
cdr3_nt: TGTGCCAGCAGCCAAGGGACTAGCGGGGGTCAAGAGACCCAGTACTTC

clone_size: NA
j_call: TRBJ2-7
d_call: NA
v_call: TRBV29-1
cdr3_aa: CSVGGEPYEQYF
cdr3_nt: TGCAGCGTTGGGGGGGAACCCTACGAGCAGTACTTC

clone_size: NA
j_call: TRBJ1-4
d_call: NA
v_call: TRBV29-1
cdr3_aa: CSVETVRRVQSTNEKLFF
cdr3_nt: TGCAGCGTTGAAACTGTCAGGAGGGTTCAATCAACTAATGAAAAACTGTTTTTT

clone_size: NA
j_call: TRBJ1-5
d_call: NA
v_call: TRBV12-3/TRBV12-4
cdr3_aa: CASKSGSQPQHF
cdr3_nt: TGTGCCAGCAAATCCGGGAGTCAGCCCCAGCATTTT

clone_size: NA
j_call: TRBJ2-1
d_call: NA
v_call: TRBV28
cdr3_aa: CASRQGTYNEQFF
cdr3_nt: TGTGCCAGCAGGCAGGGCACATACAATGAGCAGTTCTTC

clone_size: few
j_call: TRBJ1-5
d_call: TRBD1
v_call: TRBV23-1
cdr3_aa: CASSKDRERNQPQHF
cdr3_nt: TGCGCCAGCAGTAAGGACAGGGAACGCAATCAGCCCCAGCATTTT

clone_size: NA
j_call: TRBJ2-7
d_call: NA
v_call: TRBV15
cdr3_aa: CATSRDRGNYEQYF
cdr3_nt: TGTGCCACCAGCAGAGATCGAGGGAACTACGAGCAGTACTTC

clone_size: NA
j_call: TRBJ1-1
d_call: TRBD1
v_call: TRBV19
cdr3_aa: CASSRDRGGLGAFF
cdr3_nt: TGTGCCAGTAGTAGGGACAGGGGTGGATTAGGCGCTTTCTTT

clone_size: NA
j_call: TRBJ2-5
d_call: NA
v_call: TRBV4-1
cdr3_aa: CASSQEGTSQETQYF
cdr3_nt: TGCGCCAGCAGCCAAGAGGGGACATCACAAGAGACCCAGTACTTC

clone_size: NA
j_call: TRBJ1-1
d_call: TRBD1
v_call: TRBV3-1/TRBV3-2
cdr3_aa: CASSLGQGYEAFF
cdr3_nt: TGTGCCAGCAGCCTGGGACAGGGATATGAAGCTTTCTTT

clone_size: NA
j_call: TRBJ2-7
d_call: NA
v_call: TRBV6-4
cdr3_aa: CASTLRDSQTYEQYF
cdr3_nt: TGTGCCAGCACCCTCCGGGACTCCCAAACCTACGAGCAGTACTTC

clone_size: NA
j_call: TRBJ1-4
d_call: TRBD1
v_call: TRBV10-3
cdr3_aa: CATRTGKRANEKLFF
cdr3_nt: TGTGCCACAAGGACAGGGAAGAGAGCTAATGAAAAACTGTTTTTT

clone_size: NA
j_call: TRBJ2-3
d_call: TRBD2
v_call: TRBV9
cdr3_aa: CASSLEAAGSTDTQYF
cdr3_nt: TGTGCCAGCAGCCTAGAGGCAGCGGGGAGCACAGATACGCAGTATTTT

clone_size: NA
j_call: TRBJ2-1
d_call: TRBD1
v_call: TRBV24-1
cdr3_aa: CATSARQGPEQFF
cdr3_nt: TGTGCCACCAGTGCCCGACAGGGGCCTGAGCAGTTCTTC

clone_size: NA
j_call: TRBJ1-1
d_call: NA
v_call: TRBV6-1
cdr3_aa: CASSGFSMGRNTEAFF
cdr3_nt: TGTGCCAGCAGTGGATTTAGTATGGGCAGGAACACTGAAGCTTTCTTT

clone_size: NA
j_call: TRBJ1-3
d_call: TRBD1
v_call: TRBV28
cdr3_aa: CASSQDRGGNTIYF
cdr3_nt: TGTGCCAGCAGTCAGGACAGGGGAGGAAACACCATATATTTT

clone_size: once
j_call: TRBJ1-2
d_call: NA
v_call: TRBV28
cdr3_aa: CASSRGLEYGYTF
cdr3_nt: TGTGCCAGCAGTCGCGGGCTAGAGTATGGCTACACCTTC

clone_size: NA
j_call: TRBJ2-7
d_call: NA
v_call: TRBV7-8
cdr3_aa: CASSLVMRTEYYEQYF
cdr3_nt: TGTGCCAGCAGCTTAGTAATGAGGACTGAATACTACGAGCAGTACTTC

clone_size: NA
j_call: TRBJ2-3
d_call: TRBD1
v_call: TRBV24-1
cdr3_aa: CATSDASGGPDTQYF
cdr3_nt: TGTGCCACCAGTGATGCATCAGGGGGCCCAGATACGCAGTATTTT

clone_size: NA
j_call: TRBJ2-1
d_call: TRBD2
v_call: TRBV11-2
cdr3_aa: CASSSGTSLNEQFF
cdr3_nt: TGTGCCAGCAGCTCCGGGACTAGCCTCAATGAGCAGTTCTTC

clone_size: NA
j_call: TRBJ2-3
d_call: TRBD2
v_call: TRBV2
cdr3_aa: CASRKGLATSDTQYF
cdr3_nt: TGTGCCAGCAGGAAGGGACTAGCTACTTCCGATACGCAGTATTTT

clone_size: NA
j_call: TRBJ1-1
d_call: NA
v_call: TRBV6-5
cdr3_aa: CASSPDTHTEAFF
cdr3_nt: TGTGCCAGCAGTCCGGACACCCACACTGAAGCTTTCTTT

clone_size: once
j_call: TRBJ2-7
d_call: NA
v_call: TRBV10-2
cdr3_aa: CASSDVATYEQYF
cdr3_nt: TGCGCCAGCAGTGATGTAGCTACCTACGAGCAGTACTTC

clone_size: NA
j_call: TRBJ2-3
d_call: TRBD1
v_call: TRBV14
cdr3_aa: CASSQEWTGTGGTDTQYF
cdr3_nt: TGTGCCAGCAGCCAAGAGTGGACCGGGACAGGCGGGACAGATACGCAGTATTTT

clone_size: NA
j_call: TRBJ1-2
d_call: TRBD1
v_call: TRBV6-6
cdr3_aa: CAITPLGTAYGYTF
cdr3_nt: TGTGCCATCACCCCCCTCGGGACAGCTTATGGCTACACCTTC